The rows below give T cell receptor beta chains drawn from one sample of a study of CD8 T cells in Susac syndrome. TCRdb independently ran MiXCR on the immunoSEQ multiplex PCR reads; one entry per CDR3 protein. This table has about 80,000 distinct CDR3 sequences, about 91% appearing once. Material: CD8+ T cells from PBMCs. The receptors shown here come from a human donor with multiple sclerosis. Each CDR3 is given with its conserved first and last residue. Fields, in order: J gene, clone size, D gene, V gene, CDR3 DNA, CDR3 protein. A D gene is named only where the DNA matches it firmly. Size tells how often a clone was seen (once, few, many) or the class of an expanded clone, and some rows leave it out.

j_gene: TRBJ1-2; abundance: NA; d_gene: NA; v_gene: TRBV13; CDR3nt: TGTGCCAGCAGCACTTCAATAACCAACTATGGCTACACCTTC; CDR3aa: CASSTSITNYGYTF
j_gene: TRBJ2-3; abundance: NA; d_gene: TRBD2; v_gene: TRBV5-6; CDR3nt: TGTGCCAGCAGCTTGCAGTTGATAGCGGGAGGGCCCGCAGATACGCAGTATTTT; CDR3aa: CASSLQLIAGGPADTQYF
j_gene: TRBJ2-1; abundance: NA; d_gene: NA; v_gene: TRBV7-2; CDR3nt: TGTGCCAGCAGCCCGAGAACTTACTCCTACAATGAGCAGTTCTTC; CDR3aa: CASSPRTYSYNEQFF
j_gene: TRBJ1-2; abundance: NA; d_gene: NA; v_gene: TRBV18; CDR3nt: TGTGCCAGCTCACCAATATCTACGACGGATATCTATGGCTACACCTTC; CDR3aa: CASSPISTTDIYGYTF
j_gene: TRBJ1-3; abundance: NA; d_gene: NA; v_gene: TRBV3-1; CDR3nt: TGTGCCAGCAGCCAACGGGGGGGAGAGTCTGGAAACACCATATATTTT; CDR3aa: CASSQRGGESGNTIYF
j_gene: TRBJ2-2; abundance: NA; d_gene: NA; v_gene: TRBV6-5; CDR3nt: TGTGCCAGCCTCGGGACGGAGAACACCGGGGAGCTGTTTTTT; CDR3aa: CASLGTENTGELFF
j_gene: TRBJ2-3; abundance: NA; d_gene: TRBD1; v_gene: TRBV27; CDR3nt: TGTGCCAGCACCTGGACAGGGGGGCTCCGTACGCAGTATTTT; CDR3aa: CASTWTGGLRTQYF
j_gene: TRBJ2-3; abundance: NA; d_gene: TRBD2; v_gene: TRBV4-2; CDR3nt: TGTGCCAGCAGCCTCGGGAGGGCCGCACCCGCAGATACGCAGTATTTT; CDR3aa: CASSLGRAAPADTQYF
j_gene: TRBJ2-3; abundance: NA; d_gene: NA; v_gene: TRBV9; CDR3nt: TGTGCCAGCAGTGATGGCGGTTACACAGATACGCAGTATTTT; CDR3aa: CASSDGGYTDTQYF
j_gene: TRBJ2-3; abundance: NA; d_gene: NA; v_gene: TRBV7-3; CDR3nt: TGTGCCAGCAGCTCCGGAGGGGGGGGAGCGGATACGCAGTATTTT; CDR3aa: CASSSGGGGADTQYF
j_gene: TRBJ2-3; abundance: NA; d_gene: NA; v_gene: TRBV6-2/TRBV6-3; CDR3nt: TGTGCCAGCAGTCCAGCGGCATACACAGATACGCAGTATTTT; CDR3aa: CASSPAAYTDTQYF
j_gene: TRBJ2-2; abundance: once; d_gene: NA; v_gene: TRBV27; CDR3nt: TGTGCCAGCAGTTTACATGAGGGCACCGGGGAGCTGTTTTTT; CDR3aa: CASSLHEGTGELFF
j_gene: TRBJ2-1; abundance: NA; d_gene: NA; v_gene: TRBV5-1; CDR3nt: TGCGCCAGCAGCTCCCCGGGATCTATCAATGAGCAGTTCTTC; CDR3aa: CASSSPGSINEQFF
j_gene: TRBJ2-7; abundance: NA; d_gene: NA; v_gene: TRBV4-3; CDR3nt: TGCGCCAGCAGCCAGGCACTGACAGTAGCCTACGAGCAGTACTTC; CDR3aa: CASSQALTVAYEQYF
j_gene: TRBJ2-3; abundance: NA; d_gene: TRBD1; v_gene: TRBV28; CDR3nt: TGTGCCAGCAGTTTCTTTGGGACAGGGGAATTAGATACGCAGTATTTT; CDR3aa: CASSFFGTGELDTQYF
j_gene: TRBJ2-7; abundance: NA; d_gene: TRBD1; v_gene: TRBV5-1; CDR3nt: TGCGCCAGCAGCCCGACAGGGGCGGGCGAGCAGTACTTC; CDR3aa: CASSPTGAGEQYF
j_gene: TRBJ2-1; abundance: NA; d_gene: TRBD2; v_gene: TRBV27; CDR3nt: TGTGCCAGCAGTTTATCGCCTAGCGGGACCTACAATGAGCAGTTCTTC; CDR3aa: CASSLSPSGTYNEQFF
j_gene: TRBJ2-7; abundance: once; d_gene: NA; v_gene: TRBV12-3/TRBV12-4; CDR3nt: TGTGCCAGCAGCTCCCGGGCGGGGTCCTACGAGCAGTACTTC; CDR3aa: CASSSRAGSYEQYF
j_gene: TRBJ2-3; abundance: NA; d_gene: NA; v_gene: TRBV5-4; CDR3nt: TGTGCCAGCAGCTTTCAGGGCGGGATCACAGATACGCAGTATTTT; CDR3aa: CASSFQGGITDTQYF
j_gene: TRBJ2-1; abundance: few; d_gene: TRBD1; v_gene: TRBV19; CDR3nt: TGTGCCAGTAGTATTGGGGACAGGGGCCACAATGAGCAGTTCTTC; CDR3aa: CASSIGDRGHNEQFF
j_gene: TRBJ2-1; abundance: NA; d_gene: NA; v_gene: TRBV15; CDR3nt: TGTGCCACCAGCAGAGATCGGCTAGGGTTTCACTACAATGAGCAGTTCTTC; CDR3aa: CATSRDRLGFHYNEQFF
j_gene: TRBJ1-5; abundance: NA; d_gene: NA; v_gene: TRBV27; CDR3nt: TGTGCCAGCAGTTTGCCCAATCAGCCCCAGCATTTT; CDR3aa: CASSLPNQPQHF
j_gene: TRBJ2-5; abundance: NA; d_gene: TRBD1; v_gene: TRBV5-1; CDR3nt: TGCGCCAGCAGCAGGGACAGGGCTGAGACCCAGTACTTC; CDR3aa: CASSRDRAETQYF
j_gene: TRBJ1-2; abundance: NA; d_gene: NA; v_gene: TRBV9; CDR3nt: TGTGCCAGCAGCGTAGGGCGGGACGAAAGAATTCAGGGCTACACCTTC; CDR3aa: CASSVGRDERIQGYTF
j_gene: TRBJ2-7; abundance: NA; d_gene: NA; v_gene: TRBV2; CDR3nt: TGTGCCAGCAGTGAAGTGGGGACGATTAGCGACGAGCAGTACTTC; CDR3aa: CASSEVGTISDEQYF
j_gene: TRBJ2-7; abundance: NA; d_gene: NA; v_gene: TRBV2; CDR3nt: TGTGCCAGCAGTGAAGGTTACCTATTGACCTACGAGCAGTACTTC; CDR3aa: CASSEGYLLTYEQYF
j_gene: TRBJ1-5; abundance: NA; d_gene: NA; v_gene: TRBV27; CDR3nt: TGTGCCAGCAGTTTAGGGGGATTTGATCAGCCCCAGCATTTT; CDR3aa: CASSLGGFDQPQHF
j_gene: TRBJ2-2; abundance: NA; d_gene: NA; v_gene: TRBV15; CDR3nt: TGTGCCACCAGAGAACAGGGCGCGAACACCGGGGAGCTGTTTTTT; CDR3aa: CATREQGANTGELFF
j_gene: TRBJ2-7; abundance: few; d_gene: NA; v_gene: TRBV5-1; CDR3nt: TGCGCCAGCGGATCTCCGAGGGACGGTACCTACGAGCAGTACTTC; CDR3aa: CASGSPRDGTYEQYF